Below, 26 T cell receptor beta chains from the same sample are listed, as sequenced in a study of cytomegalovirus exposure and HLA in healthy donors. The PCR contained 60 Vbeta and 13 Jbeta primers. The method was immunoSEQ multiplex PCR; TCRdb's version includes in-frame clones alone and lacks a portion of them. Of approximately 70,000 clones listed, around 81% are singletons. The sequenced material came from PBMCs. Receptors originate from a man over 45 in good health and CMV-seronegative.

CDR3 sequence reads: CASRRDNRGNYEQYF. CDR3 nucleotide sequence: TGTGCCAGCAGGAGGGACAACCGGGGAAATTACGAGCAGTACTTC. The chain recombines TRBV6-6 with TRBJ2-7; D perhaps matches TRBD1 (6 bases). CDR1 is MNHNY and CDR2 is SVGAGI in the germline V gene (reference sequence). The CDR3 runs to 15 residues. The V end was cut by 6 bases, the J end by 4 bases, with 19 bases between.

This chain joins TRBV7-9 and TRBJ2-5; no clear D. The CDR3 is 12 residues long. Per germline, CDR1 SEHNR and CDR2 FQNEAQ (reference sequence). Trimming pared 6 bases from V and 4 bases from J, leaving 9 bases between. In DNA, the CDR3 is TGTGCCAGCAGGAGAGGCGGAGAGACCCAGTACTTC. Its translation is CASRRGGETQYF.

This sequence joins TRBV5-4 and TRBJ2-1; the D gene is possibly TRBD2 (6 bases). The V end lost 4 bases, the J end lost 13 bases, and 15 bases lay between the germline ends. This CDR3 spans 12 amino acids. CDR1 and CDR2 from the germline V gene are SGHNT and YYREEE (reference sequence). CDR3 DNA sequence: TGTGCCAGCAGCCCGGACGGGGGAGAACAGTTCTTC. This encodes CASSPDGGEQFF.

V and J are TRBV11-2 and TRBJ1-1; D is ambiguous. Germline CDR1 SGHAT, CDR2 FQNNGV. V was trimmed by 2 bases and J by 4 bases, leaving 8 bases between them. CDR3 length: 13 amino acids. This chain's CDR3 is CASSLKLVTEAFF. DNA of the CDR3: TGTGCCAGCAGCTTAAAATTAGTCACTGAAGCTTTCTTT.

Turning to this clone: A read error may produce the germline difference seen at one junction end. J is TRBJ2-1 and V is TRBV6-4, with 10 bases lining up with TRBD1. Germline assignment: CDR1 MRHNA and CDR2 SNTAGT. The CDR3 length is 14 residues. The CDR3 region has the DNA TGTGCCAGCAGTGACTCTCGCCCGGGACAGGGGATGCTCTTC. Amino acids: CASSDSRPGQGMLF.

The genes are TRBV18 and TRBJ1-1; the D gene is possibly TRBD1 (5 bases). Trimming shortened V by 5 bases and J by 0 bases, and 10 bases separated the two germline ends. Germline V gives CDR1 KGHSH, CDR2 LQKENI. The CDR3 runs to 14 residues. The CDR3 here is CASSEQALNTEAFF. CDR3 sequence (DNA): TGTGCCAGCTCAGAACAGGCTTTGAACACTGAAGCTTTCTTT.

The chain employs TRBV19 and TRBJ2-1, with 7 bases lining up with TRBD2. Germline V gene lookup returns CDR1 LNHDA and CDR2 SQIVND (reference sequence). This CDR3 has 18 amino acids. The trim removed 4 bases at V and 0 bases at J, leaving 12 bases unmatched. In nucleotides, the CDR3 is TGTGCCAGTAGTAGCGGGAGCGGGTCATTAAGCTCCTACAATGAGCAGTTCTTC. It specifies CASSSGSGSLSSYNEQFF.

The chain combines TRBV30 with TRBJ2-1, with D uncertain. V lost 0 bases and J 7 bases, leaving 10 bases between the germline ends. Germline loops: CDR1 GTSNPN, CDR2 SVGIG (reference sequence). The CDR3 covers 13 residues. CDR3 sequence reads: CAWSVLLENEQFF. In DNA, the CDR3 is TGTGCCTGGAGTGTACTACTGGAGAATGAGCAGTTCTTC.

Written as DNA, the CDR3 is TGTGCCATCAGAGAGGACAGTAACTATGGCTACACCTTC. This gives the protein CAIREDSNYGYTF. The chain is built from TRBV10-3 and TRBJ1-2, with D tentatively TRBD1 (6 bases). The CDR3 consists of 13 residues. CDR1 and CDR2 from the germline V gene are ENHRY and SYGVKD. V lost 6 bases to trimming and J lost 1 base, with 9 bases between them.

This CDR3 is CASSFGYRGRATEAFF. DNA for the CDR3: TGTGCCAGCAGCTTTGGATACAGGGGGCGGGCTACTGAAGCTTTCTTT. The V and J genes are TRBV5-4 and TRBJ1-1; 9 bases fit TRBD1. The CDR3 extends over 16 amino acids. V lost 2 bases and J lost 5; bases outside the gene matches: 10. Germline CDR1 is SGHNT and CDR2 is YYREEE (reference sequence).

Only a few counts were recorded for this clone. V gene TRBV25-1 combines with J gene TRBJ2-1; 8 bases fit TRBD2. After removal of 3 bases from V and 4 bases from J, the junction contained 5 bases not matched to a gene. CDR3 size: 15 residues. Germline V gene data show CDR1 as MGHDK and CDR2 as SYGVNS. CDR3 sequence reads: CASSESGGGYNEQFF. CDR3 DNA sequence: TGTGCCAGCAGTGAGAGCGGGGGTGGGTACAATGAGCAGTTCTTC.

V is TRBV15 and J is TRBJ2-7, with D maybe TRBD1 (5 bases). The CDR3 runs 15 residues. Looked up from germline, CDR1 is LNHNV and CDR2 is YYDKDF (reference sequence). V shed 3 bases and J shed 3 bases, with 15 bases lying between them. In DNA form, the CDR3 reads TGTGCCACCAGCAGTGTGGCAGGGCGAGTCTACGAGCAGTACTTC. Translating it yields CATSSVAGRVYEQYF.

This sequence joins TRBV27 and TRBJ2-1; a possible D gene is TRBD2 (6 bases). Looked up from germline, CDR1 is MNHEY and CDR2 is SMNVEV (reference sequence). V was trimmed by 5 bases and J by 9 bases, leaving 17 bases between them. This CDR3 is 14 amino acids long. This CDR3 reads CASSPLSGAAEQFF. The CDR3 DNA sequence: TGTGCCAGCAGTCCCTTATCGGGAGCGGCTGAGCAGTTCTTC.

The chain links TRBV2 to TRBJ1-2; maybe TRBD1 (5 bases). The germline gives CDR1 SNHLY, CDR2 FYNNEI. Trimming removed 5 bases from V and 3 bases from J, with 13 bases in between. CDR3 size: 14 residues. CDR3 sequence: CASSSWGSDYGYTF. In nucleotides, the CDR3 is TGTGCCAGCAGTTCCTGGGGCAGCGACTATGGCTACACCTTC. Full variable domain (remainder filled in from reference TRBV2 and TRBJ1-2): EPEVTQTPSHQVTQMGQEVILRCVPISNHLYFYWYRQILGQKVEFLVSFYNNEISEKSEIFDDQFSVERPDGSNFTLKIRSTKLEDSAMYFCASSSWGSDYGYTFGSGTRLTVV.

The V gene is TRBV5-5, the J gene TRBJ1-2, with 7 bases matching TRBD1. This CDR3 spans 15 amino acids. After removal of 2 bases from V and 3 bases from J, the junction contained 7 bases not matched to a gene. Germline V CDR1 and CDR2: SGHKS, YYEKEE (reference sequence). In DNA, the CDR3 is TGTGCCAGCAGCTTCGGACAGGTGGTGGACTATGGCTACACCTTC. Amino acid sequence: CASSFGQVVDYGYTF. Full variable domain (outside the CDR3, taken from reference TRBV5-5 and TRBJ1-2): DAGVTQSPTHLIKTRGQQVTLRCSPISGHKSVSWYQQVLGQGPQFIFQYYEKEERGRGNFPDRFSARQFPNYSSELNVNALLLGDSALYLCASSFGQVVDYGYTFGSGTRLTVV.

J is TRBJ1-5 and V is TRBV30; 7 positions match TRBD1. The CDR3 is 14 residues long. In germline, CDR1 is GTSNPN, CDR2 SVGIG (reference sequence). V lost 1 base to trimming and J lost 3 bases; unmatched junction nucleotides: 3. Written as DNA, the CDR3 is TGTGCCTGGAGTGCGGGACAGAACAATCAGCCCCAGCATTTT. This encodes CAWSAGQNNQPQHF. The variable domain in full, with the rest retrieved from reference TRBV30 and TRBJ1-5, is SQTIHQWPATLVQPVGSPLSLECTVEGTSNPNLYWYRQAAGRGLQLLFYSVGIGQISSEVPQNLSASRPQDRQFILSSKKLLLSDSGFYLCAWSAGQNNQPQHFGDGTRLSIL.

The J gene is TRBJ1-3, the V gene TRBV9, with 10 bases that match TRBD1. The V gene end was trimmed by 3 bases and the J gene end by 3 bases; junction bases not matched to a gene: 3. The CDR3 is 15 residues long. The germline CDR1 and CDR2 sequences are SGDLS and YYNGEE. DNA of the CDR3: TGTGCCAGCAGCGCGACAGGGGGCGGTGGAAACACCATATATTTT. Residues: CASSATGGGGNTIYF.

V is TRBV4-2 and J is TRBJ1-1; 7 bases agree with TRBD1. The germline V gene has CDR1 LGHNA and CDR2 YNFKEQ. This CDR3 has 17 residues. The V gene end was trimmed by 4 bases and the J gene end by 1 base; junction bases not matched to a gene: 12. The CDR3 here is CASSPRIKDRSNTEAFF. The CDR3 DNA reads TGTGCCAGCAGCCCAAGGATCAAGGACAGGTCGAACACTGAAGCTTTCTTT.

The rearrangement links TRBV28 to TRBJ1-1; 7 bases align to TRBD1. The CDR3 length is 15 residues. V gave up 5 bases and J gave up 0 bases; unmatched junction bases: 6. Germline CDR1 and CDR2: MDHEN and SYDVKM. The CDR3 loop is CASSRLDRLNTEAFF. As DNA, the CDR3 is TGTGCCAGCAGTAGATTGGACAGGTTGAACACTGAAGCTTTCTTT.

V is TRBV28 and J is TRBJ2-3, with D possibly TRBD2 on 6 matching bases. The CDR3 contains 14 residues. The V gene lost 2 bases and the J gene lost 3 bases, with 9 bases spanning the gap. Per germline, CDR1 MDHEN and CDR2 SYDVKM. CDR3 nucleotides: TGTGCCAGCAGTTTAACGGGAGAGACAGATACGCAGTATTTT. Encoded protein: CASSLTGETDTQYF.

The V gene is TRBV10-1, the J gene TRBJ1-1; D gene unclear. Trimming stripped 6 bases from V and 0 bases from J, with 8 bases between. The CDR3 is 13 amino acids. Germline V gene lookup returns CDR1 WNHNN and CDR2 SYGVQD (reference sequence). The CDR3 DNA sequence: TGCGCCAGCAGCGGGTCCGTGAACACTGAAGCTTTCTTT. Translating gives CASSGSVNTEAFF.

This clone was recorded a few times. The rearrangement uses TRBV27 and TRBJ2-1, with D perhaps TRBD2 (6 bases). Germline V lookup: CDR1 MNHEY, CDR2 SMNVEV (reference sequence). The ends were cut back, 3 bases at V and 2 bases at J, with 14 bases in the middle. The length of the CDR3 is 16 residues. In DNA form, the CDR3 reads TGTGCCAGCAGTTTTGTGGGAGGTGGGCCCTACAATGAGCAGTTCTTC. Protein: CASSFVGGGPYNEQFF.

The rearrangement joins TRBV9 to TRBJ1-2, with 7 bases lining up with TRBD1. The CDR3 is 13 residues long. V dropped 3 bases and J dropped 7; count of bases not matched to a gene: 6. Germline CDR1 reads SGDLS; CDR2 reads YYNGEE. DNA for the CDR3: TGTGCCAGCAGCGGGTACAGGGGTGCTGGCTACACCTTC. Translation gives CASSGYRGAGYTF. The full variable domain, in which reference TRBV9 and TRBJ1-2 provide the parts outside the CDR3, is DSGVTQTPKHLITATGQRVTLRCSPRSGDLSVYWYQQSLDQGLQFLIQYYNGEERAKGNILERFSAQQFPDLHSELNLSSLELGDSALYFCASSGYRGAGYTFGSGTRLTVV.

The V call is TRBV2, the J call TRBJ1-4; no firm D call. The CDR3 loop spans 15 amino acids. V lost 5 bases, J lost 5 bases, and 15 bases lay in between. The germline V gene encodes CDR1 SNHLY and CDR2 FYNNEI. The CDR3 DNA sequence: TGTGCCAGCAGTTATAATGCGCTAGGAAATGAAAAACTGTTTTTT. Its translation is CASSYNALGNEKLFF.

Notes on this clone: Other nucleotide sequences from this sample produce the same CDR3. This chain joins TRBV27 and TRBJ2-1; D not resolved. This CDR3 has 12 residues. V gave up 3 bases and J gave up 4 bases, with 4 bases separating them. Germline loops: CDR1 MNHEY, CDR2 SMNVEV (reference sequence). The CDR3 here is CASSFNYNEQFF. The CDR3 bases are TGTGCCAGCAGTTTCAATTACAATGAGCAGTTCTTC.

The rearrangement uses TRBV7-9 and TRBJ2-1; a weak D match, TRBD2 (6 bases). The CDR3 has 16 residues. V was shortened by 1 base and J by 9 bases, with 19 bases between the two germline ends. The V gene's germline CDR1 is SEHNR and CDR2 FQNEAQ (reference sequence). This chain's CDR3 is CASSLVAGSYSGEQFF. The CDR3 coding sequence is TGTGCCAGCAGCTTAGTTGCGGGGAGTTACTCGGGTGAGCAGTTCTTC. Variable domain in full (rest from reference TRBV7-9 and TRBJ2-1): DTGVSQNPRHKITKRGQNVTFRCDPISEHNRLYWYRQTLGQGPEFLTYFQNEAQLEKSRLLSDRFSAERPKGSFSTLEIQRTEQGDSAMYLCASSLVAGSYSGEQFFGPGTRLTVL.